The T cell receptor (beta chain) described here comes from a study of blood T cell repertoires in COVID-19. Trimming cost V 6 bases and J 5 bases, with 19 bases left between them. CDR3 length: 16 amino acids. Germline CDR1 is SGHVS and CDR2 is FQNEAQ. Original data processing: Counts of nucleated cells, estimated from reference gene primer amplification, were obtained. Repertoires were generated with immunoSEQ multiplex PCR, while TCRdb's copy carries only in-frame clones and drops some. D and trimming come from the DNA, and the V and J calls and clone size come from that table. The sample yields 150,000 to 200,000 clones, approximately 82% seen once.

What was sequenced was peripheral blood. The sequence derives from a woman aged 35 to 49 with COVID-19, enrolled during active disease. This rearrangement joins TRBV7-8 to TRBJ1-4; tentatively, D is TRBD1 (6 bases). The CDR3 bases are TGTGCCAGCAGTGACGCGGGGGCAGGGCAAAATGAAAAACTGTTTTTT. Its translation is CASSDAGAGQNEKLFF.